This T cell receptor (beta chain) originates from a study of monozygotic twins with cystic fibrosis. Study-wide findings and caveats: Unrelated CF individuals shared fewer identical clonotypes than monozygotic CF twins. In this small cohort, shared CDR3 numbers showed no association with age, concordance or disease severity. Median Simpson clonality of 0.0095 suggested naive T cells predominated. V usage most resembled the co-twin in 13 of 16 pairs.

Measured with immunoSEQ multiplex PCR; TCRdb has only the in-frame clones, and not every one. Counted here are approximately 11,000 clones, about 96% occurring once; the ten biggest clones make up more than 0.65%. Comments on this clone: Its target is unknown.

Sequenced sample: blood. The source of this sequence is a boy younger than 18 with cystic fibrosis.

The DNA of the CDR3 is TGCGCCAGCAGCCAAGAGCCAGAGGCGAATCAGCCCCAGCATTTT. This codes for CASSQEPEANQPQHF. The rearrangement joins TRBV4-1 to TRBJ1-5; D unclear. From germline, CDR1 is MGHRA and CDR2 YSYEKL. CDR3 length: 15 amino acids. V gave up 0 bases and J gave up 4 bases, with 10 bases separating them.